This T cell receptor (beta chain) comes out of a study of blood T cell repertoires in COVID-19. TCRdb's copy holds only in-frame clones and misses some; the assay was immunoSEQ multiplex PCR. The sample yields approximately 450,000 clones, more than 80% seen once. Looked up from germline, CDR1 is LNHNV and CDR2 is YYDKDF (reference sequence). CDR3 length: 16 residues. Trimming left V 1 base short and J 3 bases short, with 13 bases between. The age range of participants was about 18 to 90 years, with residence in about 25 US areas. The rearrangement joins TRBV15 to TRBJ1-5; TRBD1 might be the D (5 bases). This receptor was obtained from a man aged 25 to 40 who had recovered from COVID-19. Sequencing was done on a sample of PBMCs or T cells enriched from blood (not recorded which). DNA for the CDR3: TGTGCCACCAGCAGAGGCAGTAGGGGCTACAATCAGCCCCAGCATTTT. Its protein product is CATSRGSRGYNQPQHF.